These 5 T cell receptor beta chains share one sample of origin, sequenced in a study of CD8+ T cells in alopecia areata. As the sequencing template, cDNA was produced by extracting RNA and reverse transcribing it. This table comes from immunoSEQ multiplex PCR, and its TCRdb copy is limited to in-frame clones, with some not included. Here the sample spans 110,000 to 150,000 clones, more than 55% being singletons. The sequencing input was CD8+ T cells sorted from blood. These TCRs come from a human donor in good health.

Only a few counts were recorded for this clone. An end of the junction does not agree with germline; a read error may underlie this. V and J are TRBV7-9 and TRBJ2-3; D is ambiguous. This CDR3 region has 11 residues. Germline CDR1 reads SEHNR; CDR2 reads FQNEAQ (reference sequence). The CDR3 DNA is TGTGCCAGCGAAGGCACCGATACGCAGTATTTT. It translates to CASEGTDTQYF.

The CDR3 protein is CASSENRGTTEAFF. Written as DNA, the CDR3 is TGTGCCAGCAGCGAAAACAGGGGGACCACTGAAGCTTTCTTT. The genes are TRBV7-2 and TRBJ1-1; TRBD1 matches 8 bases. CDR1 and CDR2 (germline): SGHTA, FQGNSA. The CDR3 spans 14 residues. After removal of 5 bases from V and 4 bases from J, the junction contained 6 bases not matched to a gene.

This clone was counted between two and nine times. V and J are TRBV7-2 and TRBJ1-5; TRBD1 might be the D (6 bases). The CDR3 spans 14 residues. Trimming shortened V by 0 bases and J by 5 bases, and 8 bases separated the two germline ends. Germline V gene sequence: CDR1 SGHTA, CDR2 FQGNSA. This CDR3 reads CASSLASGDQPQHF. DNA of the CDR3: TGTGCCAGCAGCTTAGCGTCAGGGGATCAGCCCCAGCATTTT.

This chain links TRBV9 with TRBJ2-7, with D perhaps given as TRBD1 or TRBD2 (5 bases each). The CDR3 totals 14 residues. CDR1 is SGDLS and CDR2 is YYNGEE in the germline V gene. Trimming pared 3 bases from V and 0 bases from J, leaving 10 bases between. CDR3 sequence reads: CASSAWDASYEQYF. The CDR3 coding sequence is TGTGCCAGCAGCGCCTGGGACGCCTCCTACGAGCAGTACTTC.

There are a few counts of this clone. Germline is not matched at one junction end, which may reflect a read error. The chain couples TRBV5-1 to TRBJ1-2; 10 bases are a match to TRBD1. The CDR3 runs to 11 residues. Germline V gene sequence: CDR1 SGHRS, CDR2 YFSETQ. The DNA of the CDR3 is TGCGCCAGCAGCGGGGGACAGGGGACACTTTTC. It codes for CASSGGQGTLF.